What follows are 32 T cell receptor beta chains derived from one specimen sequenced in a study of T-cell reconstitution after alpha-beta-depleted transplantation in children. TCRbeta library construction was performed incorporating unique molecular identifiers. Via MiXCR, TCRdb re-called the PCR reads, giving one row per CDR3 protein. The sample records roughly 200,000 distinct CDR3 sequences, around 10% being singletons. The sequences come from PBMCs from the stem cell graft donor, collected from the stem cell graft. The origin of the receptors is a human donor who donated a stem cell graft to a child with acute lymphoblastic leukemia.

This clonotype was seen many times. The J gene is TRBJ2-2, the V gene TRBV11-2; no firm D call. CDR1 and CDR2 (germline): SGHAT, FQNNGV. The germline V and J ends were trimmed by 10 bases and 3 bases, with 12 bases remaining between them. CDR3 length: 13 amino acids. CDR3 sequence reads: CATYSLHTGELFF. CDR3 nucleotides: TGTGCCACGTACAGCCTACACACCGGGGAGCTGTTTTTT.

This clonotype was counted at least ten times. The chain employs TRBV12-3 or TRBV12-4 and TRBJ2-1; D unclear. V lost 5 bases to trimming and J lost 7 bases, with 12 bases between them. This CDR3 has 13 residues. The CDR3: CASSPLIANEQFF. DNA for the CDR3: TGTGCCAGCAGTCCCTTAATTGCAAATGAGCAGTTCTTC.

This clonotype appeared many times. The chain is built from TRBV6-2 or TRBV6-3 and TRBJ1-1; D is uncertain. The CDR3 spans 13 residues. With 4 bases removed from V and 6 bases from J, the gap between germline ends came to 12 bases. Germline CDR1 and CDR2: MNHEY and SVGEGT. The chain's CDR3 is CASSLPSRAEAFF. The CDR3 DNA is TGTGCCAGCAGTTTACCTTCTCGGGCTGAAGCTTTCTTT.

This chain joins TRBV5-1 and TRBJ2-1; 8 nucleotides match TRBD1. This CDR3 comprises 15 residues. V dropped 6 bases and J dropped 1; count of bases not matched to a gene: 6. Germline V gene data show CDR1 as SGHRS and CDR2 as YFSETQ. The CDR3 spells CASTSTGVSYNEQFF. CDR3 bases: TGCGCCAGCACCTCGACAGGGGTGTCCTACAATGAGCAGTTCTTC.

The chain has TRBV27 and TRBJ1-1; the D gene is possibly TRBD1 (6 bases). The CDR3 runs 14 residues. V was cut by 4 bases and J by 11 bases, with 20 bases left in between. The germline V gene encodes CDR1 MNHEY and CDR2 SMNVEV (reference sequence). The CDR3: CASSSAGQHFDAFF. The CDR3 DNA sequence: TGTGCCAGCAGTTCGGCGGGACAACACTTTGACGCTTTCTTT.

The chain has TRBV20-1 and TRBJ1-6, with 7 bases aligning to TRBD1. Trimming cost V 1 base and J 8 bases; bases outside gene matches: 2. CDR3 length equals 13 residues. Germline values: CDR1 DFQATT, CDR2 SNEGSKA (reference sequence). CDR3 sequence reads: CSARAGGDSPLHF. The CDR3 DNA reads as TGCAGTGCTAGAGCAGGGGGAGATTCACCCCTCCACTTT.

At least ten counts were recorded for this clonotype. This chain connects TRBV12-3 or TRBV12-4 to TRBJ1-3, with D uncertain. The CDR3 is 14 amino acids. V lost 1 base and J lost 3, with 7 bases in between. The CDR3 bases are TGTGCCAGCAGTTTAGGAGGGCTTGGAAACACCATATATTTT. The encoded protein is CASSLGGLGNTIYF.

This clonotype occurred many times. The chain links TRBV20-1 to TRBJ2-7; TRBD1 agrees at 8 bases. Germline lookup yields CDR1 DFQATT and CDR2 SNEGSKA (reference sequence). The CDR3 is 16 amino acids. The junction had 17 bases not matched to a gene; V was cut back by 4 bases and J by 6 bases. This CDR3 is CSAIPLGSTDRGEQYF. The CDR3 region has the DNA TGCAGTGCTATCCCCCTCGGGTCGACAGACAGGGGCGAGCAGTACTTC.

The rearrangement links TRBV25-1 to TRBJ2-1, with 10 bases lining up with TRBD1. The germline V gene has CDR1 MGHDK and CDR2 SYGVNS. The CDR3 loop spans 15 amino acids. The junction had 7 bases not matched to a gene; V was cut back by 6 bases and J by 5 bases. The CDR3 sequence: CASSEAGTGDNEQFF. CDR3 in DNA: TGTGCCAGCAGCGAAGCCGGGACAGGGGACAATGAGCAGTTCTTC.

This clonotype was seen ten or more times. The chain recombines TRBV20-1 with TRBJ2-1; D gene unclear. The CDR3 contains 13 residues. Deletions cut 3 bases from V and 3 bases from J, with 9 bases between. CDR1 is DFQATT, CDR2 SNEGSKA, per germline (reference sequence). The CDR3 nucleotides read TGCAGTGCTAGTTATTCTGACTACAATGAGCAGTTCTTC. Amino acids: CSASYSDYNEQFF.

This clonotype was counted ten times or more. The V call is TRBV12-3 or TRBV12-4, the J call TRBJ2-7, with D unresolved. The ends were cut back, 6 bases at V and 4 bases at J, with 16 bases in the middle. CDR3 length: 14 residues. CDR3 residues: CASSSRTAQYEQYF. CDR3 sequence (DNA): TGTGCCAGCAGCTCCCGAACGGCACAATACGAGCAGTACTTC.

This clonotype has just a few counts. The CDR3 spells CASSLSGHYGYTF. The CDR3 bases are TGTGCCAGCAGTTTATCGGGACACTATGGCTACACCTTC. The chain uses TRBV27 and TRBJ1-2; weak D call: TRBD1 (5 bases). Germline CDR1 and CDR2: MNHEY and SMNVEV (reference sequence). There are 13 residues in the CDR3. With 0 bases removed from V and 3 bases from J, the gap between germline ends came to 5 bases.

Many counts were recorded for this clonotype. The chain joins TRBV19 to TRBJ1-4, with 8 bases identical to TRBD1. The CDR3 covers 15 residues. Per the germline V gene, CDR1 is LNHDA and CDR2 is SQIVND (reference sequence). V shed 6 bases and J 4 bases; nucleotides not matched to a gene: 7. Here the CDR3 DNA reads TGTGCCAGTAGGACAGACAGGGGCAGTAATGAAAAACTGTTTTTT. As protein: CASRTDRGSNEKLFF.

This clonotype was seen ten or more times. DNA for the CDR3: TGCGCCAGCAGCTTGGATGGGGGCGGTGGCTACACCTTC. This gives the protein CASSLDGGGGYTF. The rearrangement links TRBV5-1 to TRBJ1-2; a weak D match, TRBD1 (6 bases). CDR3 length equals 13 residues. V was trimmed by 0 bases and J by 7 bases, leaving 10 bases between them. Germline lookup yields CDR1 SGHRS and CDR2 YFSETQ.

J is TRBJ1-4 and V is TRBV20-1, with 7 bases that match TRBD1. V shed 8 bases and J 4 bases; nucleotides not matched to a gene: 16. The CDR3 has 16 amino acids. Germline-derived CDR1 and CDR2 are DFQATT and SNEGSKA (reference sequence). The CDR3 sequence is CSPKSKGGKDNEKLFF. The DNA of the CDR3 is TGCAGTCCCAAATCGAAAGGGGGCAAGGATAATGAAAAACTGTTTTTT.

V is TRBV5-1 and J is TRBJ1-2; the D gene is possibly TRBD1 (6 bases). The ends were cut back, 1 base at V and 4 bases at J, with 17 bases in the middle. The CDR3 extends over 16 amino acids. CDR1 and CDR2 from the germline V gene are SGHRS and YFSETQ. CDR3 DNA: TGCGCCAGCAGCTTGTCTACAGGGCCCTCTAGCTATGGCTACACCTTC. Translation gives CASSLSTGPSSYGYTF.

Ten or more counts support this clonotype. V gene TRBV9 combines with J gene TRBJ2-1; TRBD2 matches at 9 bases. The CDR3 has 13 residues. V lost 10 bases and J lost 0; bases outside the gene matches: 2. CDR1 and CDR2 from the germline V gene are SGDLS and YYNGEE. CDR3 in DNA: TGTGCCGCGGGGGGGGGCTCCTACAATGAGCAGTTCTTC. This sequence encodes CAAGGGSYNEQFF.

There are many counts of this clonotype. The CDR3 sequence is CASSLRSLALNTEAFF. Here the CDR3 DNA reads TGCGCCAGCAGCCTCAGGTCTCTGGCGCTGAACACTGAAGCTTTCTTT. V and J are TRBV4-1 and TRBJ1-1; the D is unclear. Germline lookup yields CDR1 MGHRA and CDR2 YSYEKL. The CDR3 contains 16 residues. V was shortened by 4 bases and J by 0 bases, with 15 bases between the two germline ends.

This clonotype was found a few times. The junction shows a germline mismatch at one end, possibly a read error. The CDR3 nucleotides are TGTGCCAGCAGCCACCCTGGGCCCAACGTCCTGACTTTC. Translated: CASSHPGPNVLTF. The chain is built from TRBV7-2 and TRBJ2-6; D gene uncertain. The germline V gene encodes CDR1 SGHTA and CDR2 FQGNSA. The CDR3 sequence is 13 residues long.

Many counts were recorded for this clonotype. The chain links TRBV5-1 to TRBJ2-2, with D tentatively TRBD1 (6 bases). This CDR3 region has 13 residues. Germline V gives CDR1 SGHRS, CDR2 YFSETQ. Deletions cut 7 bases from V and 6 bases from J, with 13 bases between. This CDR3 reads CASGGQPSGELFF. CDR3 in DNA: TGCGCCAGCGGCGGACAGCCTTCCGGGGAGCTGTTTTTT.

The chain combines TRBV5-1 with TRBJ2-2; no definite D call. V lost 6 bases to trimming and J lost 3 bases, with 9 bases between them. The CDR3 is 13 amino acids. Germline CDR1 and CDR2: SGHRS and YFSETQ. The CDR3: CASMGSDTGELFF. CDR3 DNA: TGCGCCAGCATGGGTTCTGACACCGGGGAGCTGTTTTTT.

This clonotype turned up a few times. The chain has TRBV21-1 and TRBJ1-5. TRBV21-1 is assigned pseudogene status. The CDR3 extends over 14 amino acids. The CDR3 nucleotides read TGTGCCAGCAGCAAAGCGCGTCCTAATCAGCCCCAGCATTTT. It is translated as CASSKARPNQPQHF.

The chain has TRBV11-2 and TRBJ1-4, with 8 bases matching TRBD1. From germline, CDR1 is SGHAT and CDR2 FQNNGV. Losses at the gene ends were 1 base for V and 7 bases for J; bases not matched to a gene: 11. There are 17 residues in the CDR3. The CDR3 DNA reads as TGTGCCAGCAGCTTAGGAGTCTGGCACAGGGGGAGTGAAAAACTGTTTTTT. It codes for CASSLGVWHRGSEKLFF.

This clonotype was detected many times. The chain links TRBV5-1 to TRBJ2-7; no clear D gene. The CDR3 totals 12 residues. The V gene lost 1 base and the J gene lost 5 bases, with 7 bases spanning the gap. Germline CDR1 reads SGHRS; CDR2 reads YFSETQ. The CDR3 region is CASSLRSDEQYF. For the CDR3, the DNA is TGCGCCAGCAGCTTGAGATCTGACGAGCAGTACTTC.

This clonotype was recorded at least ten times. This chain links TRBV14 with TRBJ1-2, with D tentatively TRBD1 (6 bases). The germline V gene has CDR1 SGHDN and CDR2 FVKESK. V lost 1 base, J lost 8 bases, and 8 bases lay in between. The CDR3 is made up of 12 amino acids. CDR3 sequence: CASSQGDRGYTF. The CDR3 nucleotides read TGTGCCAGCAGCCAAGGAGACAGGGGCTACACCTTC.

The CDR3 sequence is CSADRLAGSYTQYF. The DNA for the CDR3 is TGCAGTGCTGACCGACTAGCGGGGTCGTATACGCAGTATTTT. V usage is TRBV20-1 and J usage is TRBJ2-3, with TRBD2 identical over 11 bases. V lost 5 bases, J lost 7 bases, and 8 bases stayed unmatched. Germline V CDR1 and CDR2: DFQATT, SNEGSKA (reference sequence). The CDR3 totals 14 residues.

V usage is TRBV30 and J usage is TRBJ1-4; a weak D match, TRBD1 (5 bases). Germline V gene lookup returns CDR1 GTSNPN and CDR2 SVGIG (reference sequence). V was pared by 2 bases and J by 8 bases, with 12 bases between. CDR3 size: 13 residues. For the CDR3, the DNA is TGTGCCTGGAGTCCGAGCGAGGGGGAAAAACTGTTTTTT. Translating gives CAWSPSEGEKLFF.

This sequence joins TRBV5-1 and TRBJ2-5; D call uncertain. V lost 5 bases and J 5 bases, leaving 16 bases between the germline ends. Germline V gene sequence: CDR1 SGHRS, CDR2 YFSETQ. This CDR3 is 14 amino acids long. CDR3 loop: CASSPESGRETQYF. CDR3 nucleotides: TGCGCCAGCAGTCCTGAATCCGGGCGGGAGACCCAGTACTTC.

This clonotype was seen many times. The chain couples TRBV29-1 to TRBJ1-2, with a weak D call TRBD1 (6 bases). V was pared by 4 bases and J by 7 bases, with 10 bases between. The CDR3 sequence is 11 residues long. CDR1 is SQVTM and CDR2 is ANQGSEA in the germline V gene. The CDR3 DNA reads as TGCAGCGTTGTGGGGGGCGTTGGCTACACCTTC. It codes for CSVVGGVGYTF.

A few counts support this clonotype. Here the CDR3 DNA reads TGCAGTGCTAGAGATACTGTAAGGACAGGGAACACCGGGGAGCTGTTTTTT. This translates into CSARDTVRTGNTGELFF. This sequence joins TRBV20-1 and TRBJ2-2, with 7 bases identical to TRBD1. Unmatched junction bases numbered 8, after V lost 0 bases and J lost 1 base. CDR3 length: 17 amino acids. Germline V gene data show CDR1 as DFQATT and CDR2 as SNEGSKA (reference sequence).

This clonotype was found a few times. For the CDR3, the DNA is TGTGCCAGTAGGCAGGGACAGGCGAGCAATCAGCCCCAGCATTTT. Protein sequence: CASRQGQASNQPQHF. The rearrangement joins TRBV19 to TRBJ1-5; 8 bases map to TRBD1. V gave up 6 bases and J gave up 1 base; unmatched junction bases: 5. CDR1 LNHDA and CDR2 SQIVND come from the germline V gene (reference sequence). The CDR3 length is 15 residues.

The V and J genes are TRBV7-8 and TRBJ2-6; possibly TRBD1 or TRBD2 for D (5 bases each). The CDR3 loop spans 16 amino acids. The germline V gene has CDR1 SGHVS and CDR2 FQNEAQ. V was clipped by 2 bases and J by 3 bases, with 11 bases between them. The CDR3 nucleotides are TGTGCCAGCAGCTTACGAGGGGCTGGTGGGGCCAACGTCCTGACTTTC. Translated, it gives CASSLRGAGGANVLTF. Combining the CDR3 with reference TRBV7-8 and TRBJ2-6 gives the whole variable domain GAGVSQSPRYKVAKRGQDVALRCDPISGHVSLFWYQQALGQGPEFLTYFQNEAQLDKSGLPSDRFFAERPEGSVSTLKIQRTQQEDSAVYLCASSLRGAGGANVLTFGAGSRLTVL.